A selection of T cell receptor beta chains follows, all from one sample in a study of blood T cells in healthy people across ages. In TCRdb, the 5' RACE reads were re-called with MiXCR into one record per CDR3 protein. The table has roughly 860,000 distinct CDR3 sequences, 62% seen once. The material sequenced was blood. The receptors were sampled from a man younger than 40 in good health. The CDR3 runs from the conserved cysteine through the conserved F or W. The order of the fields is J gene, CDR3 length, V gene, CDR3 protein.

j_call: TRBJ2-5
cdr3_length: 15
v_call: TRBV5-1
cdr3_aa: CASSLAAGRQETQYF

j_call: TRBJ2-2
cdr3_length: 15
v_call: TRBV4-2
cdr3_aa: CASSQAPTGRGELFF

j_call: TRBJ2-4
cdr3_length: 13
v_call: TRBV20-1
cdr3_aa: CSPEGQGMNIQYF

j_call: TRBJ2-1
cdr3_length: 13
v_call: TRBV29-1
cdr3_aa: CSVEGSFRNEQFF

j_call: TRBJ1-5
cdr3_length: 15
v_call: TRBV3-1
cdr3_aa: CASSQGVNGNQPQHF

j_call: -
cdr3_length: 15
v_call: TRBV6-5
cdr3_aa: CASSRPPDRGYEQYF

j_call: TRBJ1-2
cdr3_length: 14
v_call: TRBV12-3/TRBV12-4
cdr3_aa: CASNQGGRPYGYTF

j_call: TRBJ2-1
cdr3_length: 15
v_call: TRBV27
cdr3_aa: CASGSYQGSLSEQFF

j_call: TRBJ2-2
cdr3_length: 13
v_call: TRBV6-5
cdr3_aa: CASRDMNTGELFF

j_call: -
cdr3_length: 14
v_call: TRBV7-2
cdr3_aa: CASSLNGGAYEQYF

j_call: TRBJ1-5
cdr3_length: 18
v_call: TRBV6-2/TRBV6-3
cdr3_aa: CASSMSPGQGARGQPQHF

j_call: TRBJ2-7
cdr3_length: 14
v_call: TRBV6-5
cdr3_aa: CASSHEVGGFEQYF

j_call: -
cdr3_length: 14
v_call: TRBV6-1
cdr3_aa: CASSPREGPAEQFF

j_call: TRBJ2-1
cdr3_length: 15
v_call: TRBV5-1
cdr3_aa: CASSLGRGGNNEQFF

j_call: TRBJ2-1
cdr3_length: 17
v_call: TRBV4-3
cdr3_aa: CASSQDVLPDTYNEQFF

j_call: TRBJ1-5
cdr3_length: 14
v_call: TRBV10-3
cdr3_aa: CAISTGGSNQPQHF

j_call: -
cdr3_length: 18
v_call: TRBV3-1
cdr3_aa: CASSQDLWDRSTQETQYF

j_call: TRBJ2-7
cdr3_length: 11
v_call: TRBV29-1
cdr3_aa: CSGVRGYEQYF

j_call: TRBJ1-2
cdr3_length: 14
v_call: TRBV5-1
cdr3_aa: CASSSPGLNPGYTF

j_call: TRBJ1-2
cdr3_length: 12
v_call: TRBV9
cdr3_aa: CASSVAEYGYTF

j_call: TRBJ2-1
cdr3_length: 15
v_call: TRBV15
cdr3_aa: CATYLAGEAYNEQFF

j_call: TRBJ2-3
cdr3_length: 13
v_call: TRBV29-1
cdr3_aa: CSKLTGGGDTQYF

j_call: TRBJ2-7
cdr3_length: 13
v_call: TRBV9
cdr3_aa: CASSGRPSYEQYF

j_call: TRBJ2-1
cdr3_length: 14
v_call: TRBV12-3/TRBV12-4
cdr3_aa: CASSIAGGGNEQFF

j_call: TRBJ2-3
cdr3_length: 16
v_call: TRBV7-9
cdr3_aa: CASSPGLAGVSRTQYF

j_call: TRBJ2-1
cdr3_length: 16
v_call: TRBV20-1
cdr3_aa: CSAREMGGPTYNEQFF

j_call: TRBJ1-1
cdr3_length: 15
v_call: TRBV11-2
cdr3_aa: CASSLAASMDTEAFF

j_call: TRBJ2-7
cdr3_length: 14
v_call: TRBV6-5
cdr3_aa: CASSYQGLYDEQYF